This entry lists 14 T cell receptor beta chains sequenced from one sample in a study of response to subunit inactivated influenza vaccine. TCRdb passed the RT-PCR reads through MiXCR, listing each CDR3 protein once. This sample has around 600,000 distinct CDR3 sequences, with approximately 10% found just once. The data also belong to a second study, concerning T cells expressing NK-cell markers. This second report adds: The TCR beta cDNA came from 5'RACE template switching with UMIs.

The sample was PBMCs from blood, taken on the day of vaccination. The receptors originated from a man between 45 and 60 years old who received an inactivated influenza vaccine.

Details on this clonotype: Given a much more abundant clone one base away, this may be a read error. The chain joins TRBV29-1 to TRBJ2-1; D is undetermined. The length of the CDR3 is 13 residues. Germline V gene lookup returns CDR1 SQVTM and CDR2 ANQGSEA. The V gene lost 6 bases and the J gene lost 5 bases, with 14 bases spanning the gap. CDR3 sequence: CSVNPYLNNEQFF. The CDR3 region has the DNA TGCAGCGTCAACCCGTACTTAAACAATGAGCAGTTCTTC.

This clonotype was counted between two and nine times. This rearrangement joins TRBV3-1 to TRBJ2-2, with 9 bases aligning to TRBD2. Trimming took 5 bases from V and 2 from J; bases not matched to a gene: 6. Germline values: CDR1 LGHDT, CDR2 YNNKEL (reference sequence). The CDR3 length is 16 residues. As DNA, the CDR3 is TGTGCCAGCAGCTTCTATAGCGGGGGAAACACCGGGGAGCTGTTTTTT. Amino acid sequence: CASSFYSGGNTGELFF.

This clonotype was counted only a few times. The chain is built from TRBV21-1 and TRBJ2-7; TRBD1, the D gene given by the table, was not confirmed from the DNA. TRBV21-1 is termed a pseudogene. CDR3 length equals 17 residues. The CDR3 sequence: CASSKALEGVLTYEQYF. In DNA, the CDR3 is TGTGCCAGCAGCAAAGCCCTCGAGGGGGTCCTAACCTACGAGCAGTACTTC.

A few counts support this clonotype. The chain uses TRBV29-1 and TRBJ1-5; 7 bases are a match to TRBD1. Germline V gene data show CDR1 as SQVTM and CDR2 as ANQGSEA. The CDR3 consists of 14 residues. The J segment lost 5 bases and the V segment lost 6 bases, leaving 10 bases of the junction unmatched. The DNA for the CDR3 is TGCAGCGTCCAACTAACGCAGGGGGATCAGCCCCAGCATTTT. It translates to CSVQLTQGDQPQHF.

This clonotype has a count of ten or more. The genes are TRBV4-2 and TRBJ2-1; no clear D gene. CDR3 size: 10 residues. Per germline, CDR1 LGHNA and CDR2 YNFKEQ. V was trimmed by 8 bases and J by 5 bases, leaving 4 bases between them. CDR3 sequence: CASGHNEQFF. The CDR3 DNA reads as TGTGCCAGCGGTCACAATGAGCAGTTCTTC.

V is TRBV12-3 or TRBV12-4 and J is TRBJ1-2, with D possibly being TRBD1 (6 bases). CDR3 length: 15 amino acids. Deletions cut 3 bases from V and 3 bases from J, with 14 bases between. CDR3 sequence (DNA): TGTGCCAGCAGTTTGGCTCAGGGGTTAGACTATGGCTACACCTTC. This translates into CASSLAQGLDYGYTF.

In its sample, this clonotype was seen many times. This chain joins TRBV7-3 and TRBJ2-3; 9 bases are shared with TRBD2. J gave up 4 bases and V 3 bases, and 5 bases lay outside the gene matches. CDR3 length: 15 amino acids. Germline V CDR1 and CDR2: SGHTA, FQGTGA. CDR3 DNA sequence: TGTGCCAGCAGCTTTGCGGGAGGGGCCGCAGATACGCAGTATTTT. It yields the protein CASSFAGGAADTQYF. The full variable domain, completed using reference TRBV7-3 and TRBJ2-3, is GAGVSQTPSNKVTEKGKYVELRCDPISGHTALYWYRQSLGQGPEFLIYFQGTGAADDSGLPNDRFFAVRPEGSVSTLKIQRTERGDSAVYLCASSFAGGAADTQYFGPGTRLTVL.

The chain joins TRBV6-2 or TRBV6-3 to TRBJ1-1; 8 bases fit TRBD1. The J segment lost 5 bases and the V segment lost 7 bases, leaving 6 bases of the junction unmatched. This CDR3 is 13 amino acids long. Germline V gene data show CDR1 as MNHEY and CDR2 as SVGEGT. Written as DNA, the CDR3 is TGTGCCAGCAATGGACAGGGACCAACTGAAGCTTTCTTT. It yields the protein CASNGQGPTEAFF.

The sample holds a few counts of this clonotype. The chain uses TRBV20-1 and TRBJ2-7, with 9 bases fitting TRBD2. CDR1 DFQATT and CDR2 SNEGSKA come from the germline V gene (reference sequence). There are 15 residues in the CDR3. V shed 0 bases and J 2 bases; nucleotides not matched to a gene: 5. For the CDR3, the DNA is TGCAGTGCTAGAGAGCTAGCGGGATCAACCTACGAGCAGTACTTC. Translating gives CSARELAGSTYEQYF.

The V gene is TRBV6-5, the J gene TRBJ2-7; 12 nucleotides match TRBD1. The germline CDR1 and CDR2 sequences are MNHEY and SVGAGI. Trimming removed 2 bases from V and 7 bases from J; junction bases left unmatched: 6. The CDR3 is 15 amino acids. The CDR3 region has the DNA TGTGCCAGCAGTTACCGGGACAGGGGGCGAAGGGAGCAGTACTTC. Translated, it gives CASSYRDRGRREQYF.

The table lists this clonotype with a few counts. The chain carries TRBV20-1 and TRBJ2-1; D not resolved. Germline V gives CDR1 DFQATT, CDR2 SNEGSKA (reference sequence). Deletions cut 7 bases from V and 4 bases from J, with 5 bases between. CDR3 length equals 10 residues. CDR3 loop: CSGGYNEQFF. The CDR3, as DNA: TGCAGTGGGGGTTACAATGAGCAGTTCTTC.

This clonotype was observed a few times. The chain recombines TRBV7-2 with TRBJ2-7; 11 bases align to TRBD2. The CDR3 extends over 14 amino acids. Trimming at V came to 4 bases and at J to 5 bases, leaving 4 bases not matched to a gene. Looked up from germline, CDR1 is SGHTA and CDR2 is FQGNSA. CDR3 nucleotides: TGTGCCAGCAGCTCAAAACTAGCGGGGGACGAGCAGTACTTC. Residues: CASSSKLAGDEQYF.

This clonotype was seen a handful of times. The chain joins TRBV6-1 to TRBJ2-1, with a weak D call TRBD1 (7 bases). Germline V gives CDR1 MNHNS, CDR2 SASEGT. The V end lost 6 bases, the J end lost 2 bases, and 14 bases lay between the germline ends. The CDR3 has 15 amino acids. The CDR3 DNA follows: TGTGCCAGCAGACCGGAGGGGGCAACCTACAATGAGCAGTTCTTC. Protein: CASRPEGATYNEQFF.

This rearrangement joins TRBV9 to TRBJ1-4; 7 nucleotides align to TRBD1. Germline V gene sequence: CDR1 SGDLS, CDR2 YYNGEE. V lost 4 bases to trimming and J lost 8 bases; unmatched junction nucleotides: 11. The CDR3 loop spans 15 amino acids. CDR3 protein: CASSPSGGLTEKLFF. CDR3 nucleotides: TGTGCCAGCAGCCCGTCAGGGGGGCTAACGGAAAAACTGTTTTTT.